Listed below are T cell receptor beta chains from one sample, sequenced in a study of control samples from healthy donors and cancer patients. The table came from immunoSEQ multiplex PCR; TCRdb's copy has only in-frame clones and leaves some out. The top ten hold roughly 2% of the sample, which has about 98,000 clones, roughly four fifths seen once. Source material: blood. These receptors were collected from a man aged 55 to 69 in good health. The CDR3 runs from the conserved cysteine through the conserved F or W.

TRBV4-2	CASSLEQGWEQYF
TRBV4-2	CASSQVSQGASNQPQHF
TRBV5-6	CASSSGGLLSSYNSPLHF
TRBV7-9	CASSLVQGDYGYTF
TRBV4-1	CASSQVPASGYGYTF
TRBV4-1	CASSQLAEVSYNEQFF
TRBV6-4	CASSETGTTDTQYF
TRBV11-2	CASSLQGEIEAFF
TRBV7-8	CASSLGTTEGSNQPQHF
TRBV30	CAWTSGGAGDTQYF
TRBV6-6	CASSYSSAYGDSPLHF
TRBV7-2	CASSPRAGWEVQPQHF
TRBV7-8	CASSPWTGPSSYEQYF
TRBV2	CASRPLRQETQYF
TRBV6-5	CASTEGQGRGQPQHF
TRBV7-9	CASSYDSQPEKLFF
TRBV3-1/TRBV3-2	CASSQDWTTNTGELFF
TRBV5-6	CASSYRGQFYEQYF
TRBV5-1	CASSFQEETQYF
TRBV9	CASSADNGYGSLHF
TRBV6-5	CASRRGGEQPQHF
TRBV4-2	CASSQDWNSPFYGYTF
TRBV5-1	CASSLAGGSGDTQYF
TRBV5-4	CASLDVTGTQYF
TRBV18	CASSEARVNTEAFF
TRBV11-1	CASSPTDRGVNEQYF
TRBV7-9	CASSPNNSPLHF
TRBV7-9	CASSPLQRGEQFF
TRBV6-2/TRBV6-3	CASSYSGGGAEQETQYF
TRBV2	CASKYRDRSYEQYF
TRBV5-1	CASSSGGNQPQHF
TRBV30	CAWTPRGTLYGYTF
TRBV5-1	CASNVGSSSYNEQFF
TRBV28	CASSSTGLAGVHEQYF
TRBV13	CASSPPSGEGKKLFF
TRBV6-5	CAGRLAGHNEQFF
TRBV27	CASSIQGAQKNGYTF
TRBV19	CASSPGWAGETGELFF
TRBV7-8	CASSPRTVLRTDTQYF
TRBV6-4	CASSTSGGLGEQFF
TRBV18	CASSPPLAGAYEQYF
TRBV28	CASSSHNSPLHF
TRBV27	CASSPTQPDQPGTPGELFF
TRBV10-3	CAISESGDGYTF
TRBV12-3/TRBV12-4	CASSSGPEQFF
TRBV4-1	CASSQEWGGGFMNTEAFF
TRBV29-1	CSVVRGDGYEQYF
TRBV6-1	CASSARTGHLSYEQYF
TRBV25-1	CASSGGQGDEQYF
TRBV7-2	CASSQDRVGPQHF
TRBV5-1	CASSPQLIDGEQYF
TRBV12-3/TRBV12-4	CASSSDTGELFF
TRBV5-1	CASSLNFAMNTEAFF